Presented here are 18 T cell receptor beta chains from one specimen sequenced in a study of shared clonotypes between healthy human individuals. The table came from immunoSEQ multiplex PCR; TCRdb's copy has only in-frame clones and leaves some out. In the table there are 1.5 million to 1.9 million clones, approximately 98% of which are singletons. Sequenced material: naive CD4+ T cells sorted from blood. Regarding subset: CD45RA+ positively selected. The receptors derive from a young man in good health.

CDR3 coding DNA: TGTGCCAGCAGTTGGGGCCGTCAGGGTCCTCCATACGAGCAGTACTTC. Translation gives CASSWGRQGPPYEQYF. The J gene is TRBJ2-7, the V gene TRBV6-5; tentatively, D is TRBD1 (5 bases). Trimming took off 4 bases at V and 4 bases at J, with 20 bases between the two ends. The CDR3 is made up of 16 amino acids. The germline V gene has CDR1 MNHEY and CDR2 SVGAGI.

The rearrangement uses TRBV19 and TRBJ2-5, with 9 bases fitting TRBD1. The CDR3 has 16 residues. The junction had 12 bases not matched to a gene; V was cut back by 5 bases and J by 5 bases. Germline values: CDR1 LNHDA, CDR2 SQIVND (reference sequence). The CDR3 protein is CASSFSQRTGEETQYF. DNA for the CDR3: TGTGCCAGTAGTTTCTCTCAAAGGACAGGGGAGGAGACCCAGTACTTC.

As for this clone: The same CDR3 arises from other DNA sequences in this sample as well. V and J are TRBV18 and TRBJ2-5; no clear D gene. CDR1 is KGHSH and CDR2 is LQKENI in the germline V gene. The CDR3 runs 13 residues. The V end lost 3 bases, the J end lost 4 bases, and 9 bases lay between the germline ends. The CDR3 region has the DNA TGTGCCAGCTCACCTTCGGGCGTAGAGACCCAGTACTTC. Protein product: CASSPSGVETQYF. The entire variable domain, with the rest obtained from reference TRBV18 and TRBJ2-5, is as follows: NAGVMQNPRHLVRRRGQEARLRCSPMKGHSHVYWYRQLPEEGLKFMVYLQKENIIDESGMPKERFSAEFPKEGPSILRIQQVVRGDSAAYFCASSPSGVETQYFGPGTRLLVL.

V is TRBV6-5 and J is TRBJ2-1; D unclear. This CDR3 is 16 amino acids long. Per the germline V gene, CDR1 is MNHEY and CDR2 is SVGAGI. V lost 2 bases and J lost 4, with 15 bases in between. The CDR3: CASSYRSRNTYNEQFF. The CDR3 DNA is TGTGCCAGCAGTTACAGGAGTCGGAATACGTACAATGAGCAGTTCTTC.

The J gene is TRBJ2-5, the V gene TRBV28, with 13 bases identical to TRBD2. Germline V gives CDR1 MDHEN, CDR2 SYDVKM. V gave up 10 bases and J gave up 5 bases; unmatched junction bases: 7. This CDR3 region has 14 residues. Here the CDR3 reads CATGTSGTRETQYF. In DNA, the CDR3 is TGTGCCACCGGGACTAGCGGGACTCGTGAGACCCAGTACTTC. The full variable domain, in which reference TRBV28 and TRBJ2-5 provide the parts outside the CDR3, is DVKVTQSSRYLVKRTGEKVFLECVQDMDHENMFWYRQDPGLGLRLIYFSYDVKMKEKGDIPEGYSVSREKKERFSLILESASTNQTSMYLCATGTSGTRETQYFGPGTRLLVL.

The J gene is TRBJ2-2, the V gene TRBV10-3; TRBD1 aligns across 8 bases. This CDR3 contains 15 residues. The germline CDR1 and CDR2 sequences are ENHRY and SYGVKD. Trimming removed 7 bases from V and 3 bases from J; junction bases left unmatched: 7. CDR3 sequence: CAINENRGDTGELFF. DNA of the CDR3: TGTGCCATCAATGAAAACAGGGGGGACACCGGGGAGCTGTTTTTT.

The rearrangement joins TRBV9 to TRBJ2-1; D gene uncertain. With 4 bases removed from V and 5 bases from J, the gap between germline ends came to 16 bases. The length of the CDR3 is 15 residues. Germline V gene sequence: CDR1 SGDLS, CDR2 YYNGEE. DNA of the CDR3: TGTGCCAGCAGCCCGTACAATAGGGTGCACAATGAGCAGTTCTTC. This encodes CASSPYNRVHNEQFF. Full variable domain (missing parts from reference TRBV9 and TRBJ2-1): DSGVTQTPKHLITATGQRVTLRCSPRSGDLSVYWYQQSLDQGLQFLIQYYNGEERAKGNILERFSAQQFPDLHSELNLSSLELGDSALYFCASSPYNRVHNEQFFGPGTRLTVL.

This clone was seen a single time. The chain carries TRBV5-1 and TRBJ1-1; D is uncertain. V lost 0 bases and J lost 0, with 12 bases in between. The CDR3 consists of 16 residues. Germline lookup yields CDR1 SGHRS and CDR2 YFSETQ. The CDR3 here is CASSLARQRLNTEAFF. For the CDR3, the DNA is TGCGCCAGCAGCTTGGCCCGGCAGAGACTGAACACTGAAGCTTTCTTT.

The CDR3 DNA follows: TGTGCCAGCAGTATGGACTGGCCGGTGGCCGGGGAGCTGTTTTTT. Amino acid sequence: CASSMDWPVAGELFF. V usage is TRBV2 and J usage is TRBJ2-2; tentative D call: TRBD2 (5 bases). The germline CDR1 and CDR2 sequences are SNHLY and FYNNEI. CDR3 size: 15 residues. Trimming removed 5 bases from V and 6 bases from J, with 16 bases in between.

The chain uses TRBV7-2 and TRBJ2-1, with a weak D call TRBD2 (7 bases). V was cut by 8 bases and J by 4 bases, with 15 bases left in between. This CDR3 has 14 residues. Germline CDR1 and CDR2: SGHTA and FQGNSA. The CDR3 region is CASAGLGGYNEQFF. CDR3 DNA sequence: TGTGCCAGCGCTGGACTAGGGGGATACAATGAGCAGTTCTTC.

This chain links TRBV7-9 with TRBJ2-5; 10 bases agree with TRBD1. V lost 5 bases and J lost 4; bases outside the gene matches: 7. Germline CDR1 SEHNR, CDR2 FQNEAQ (reference sequence). The CDR3 length is 15 residues. CDR3 nucleotide sequence: TGTGCCAGCAGCGCGGGGACAGGGGAGATAGAGACCCAGTACTTC. Amino acids: CASSAGTGEIETQYF.

On this clone itself: Other DNA sequences within the sample encode an identical CDR3. This chain uses TRBV18 with TRBJ2-5; weak D call: TRBD2 (5 bases). Between the trimmed V and J ends, which lost 3 bases and 2 bases, there was a span of 7 bases. Germline V lookup: CDR1 KGHSH, CDR2 LQKENI. The CDR3 length is 13 residues. The CDR3, as DNA: TGTGCCAGCTCACCGGGAGCTCAAGAGACCCAGTACTTC. Amino acid sequence: CASSPGAQETQYF.

The chain couples TRBV6-1 to TRBJ2-3, with 7 bases matching TRBD2. The germline gives CDR1 MNHNS, CDR2 SASEGT. Losses at the gene ends were 2 bases for V and 4 bases for J; bases not matched to a gene: 6. This CDR3 contains 15 residues. This chain's CDR3 is CASSETRERSDTQYF. The CDR3 DNA is TGTGCCAGCAGTGAAACGCGGGAGAGGTCAGATACGCAGTATTTT.

This sequence joins TRBV13 and TRBJ2-7; D gene ambiguous. Germline assignment: CDR1 PRHDT and CDR2 FYEKMQ (reference sequence). The CDR3 length is 18 residues. V lost 1 base to trimming and J lost 3 bases, with 22 bases between them. The CDR3 DNA reads as TGTGCCAGCAGCTTAGCCCCTGGTCACAGAGAAGATGTCTACGAGCAGTACTTC. As protein: CASSLAPGHREDVYEQYF.

The chain employs TRBV5-1 and TRBJ2-7; TRBD1 is a possible D gene (6 bases). Trimming removed 4 bases at V and 3 bases at J, with 14 bases between. The CDR3 is 14 amino acids. In germline, CDR1 is SGHRS, CDR2 YFSETQ. The CDR3: CASSHTGSLYEQYF. In nucleotides, the CDR3 is TGCGCCAGCAGCCACACAGGGTCCCTCTACGAGCAGTACTTC.

The gene calls are TRBV28 and TRBJ2-1; 14 bases are shared with TRBD2. The germline V gene encodes CDR1 MDHEN and CDR2 SYDVKM. J lost 5 bases, V lost 5 bases, and 5 bases had no gene match. The CDR3 is made up of 16 amino acids. The CDR3 nucleotides are TGTGCCAGCAGTCCGAGACTAGCGGGAGGGAACAATGAGCAGTTCTTC. Protein: CASSPRLAGGNNEQFF.

This chain connects TRBV9 to TRBJ1-1; D remains ambiguous. The V gene's germline CDR1 is SGDLS and CDR2 YYNGEE. The CDR3 runs 13 residues. Trimming removed 3 bases at V and 1 base at J, with 7 bases between. In DNA form, the CDR3 reads TGTGCCAGCAGCGGGTGGGGGAACACTGAAGCTTTCTTT. Amino acid sequence: CASSGWGNTEAFF. Filled out from reference TRBV9 and TRBJ1-1, the complete variable domain reads DSGVTQTPKHLITATGQRVTLRCSPRSGDLSVYWYQQSLDQGLQFLIQYYNGEERAKGNILERFSAQQFPDLHSELNLSSLELGDSALYFCASSGWGNTEAFFGQGTRLTVV.

This chain's CDR3 is CASNTAPGGELFF. The CDR3 DNA follows: TGTGCCAGCAATACCGCGCCCGGCGGGGAGCTGTTTTTT. The V gene is TRBV2, the J gene TRBJ2-2, with D unresolved. The ends were cut back, 7 bases at V and 7 bases at J, with 13 bases in the middle. The CDR3 covers 13 residues. The V gene's germline CDR1 is SNHLY and CDR2 FYNNEI.